This T cell receptor beta chain was captured in a study of blood T cells in healthy people across ages. The CDR3 is made up of 14 amino acids. V was shortened by 6 bases and J by 4 bases, with 16 bases between the two germline ends. Germline CDR1 DFQATT, CDR2 SNEGSKA (reference sequence). With a J-beta primer mix and a sample-barcoded 5' primer, a second PCR ran about 7 to 12 cycles. MiXCR was run by TCRdb on the 5' RACE reads, yielding one entry per CDR3 protein. The table includes hundreds of thousands of distinct CDR3 sequences, approximately 29% detected once. The clonotype originates from a woman of 80 years or more in good health. The chain carries TRBV20-1 and TRBJ2-1; perhaps D is TRBD1 or TRBD2 (7 bases each). The sequenced sample consisted of blood. In DNA form, the CDR3 reads TGCAGTGCAGCGGGACAGTCATTTTACAATGAGCAGTTCTTC. This encodes CSAAGQSFYNEQFF.